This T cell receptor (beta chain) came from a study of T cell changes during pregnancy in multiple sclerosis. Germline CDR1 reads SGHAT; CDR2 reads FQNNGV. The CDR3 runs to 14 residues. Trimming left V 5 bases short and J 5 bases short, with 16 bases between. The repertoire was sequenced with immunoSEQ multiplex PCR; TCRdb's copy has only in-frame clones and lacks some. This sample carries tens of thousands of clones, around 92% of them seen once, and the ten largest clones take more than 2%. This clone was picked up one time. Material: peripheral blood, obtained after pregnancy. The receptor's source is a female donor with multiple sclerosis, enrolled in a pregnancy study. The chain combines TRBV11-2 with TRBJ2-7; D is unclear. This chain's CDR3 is CASSTTYGSDEQYF. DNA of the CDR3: TGTGCCAGCAGCACTACTTACGGATCGGACGAGCAGTACTTC.